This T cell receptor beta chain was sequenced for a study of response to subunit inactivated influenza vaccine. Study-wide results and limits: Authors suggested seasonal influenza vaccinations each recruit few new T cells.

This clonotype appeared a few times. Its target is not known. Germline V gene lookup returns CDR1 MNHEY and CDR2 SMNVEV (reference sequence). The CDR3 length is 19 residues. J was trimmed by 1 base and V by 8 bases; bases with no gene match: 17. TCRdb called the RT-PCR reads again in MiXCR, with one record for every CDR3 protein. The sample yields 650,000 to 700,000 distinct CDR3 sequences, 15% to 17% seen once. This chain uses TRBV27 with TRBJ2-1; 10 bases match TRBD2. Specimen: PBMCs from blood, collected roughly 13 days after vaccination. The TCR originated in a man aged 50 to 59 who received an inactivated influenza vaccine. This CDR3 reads CASCRVALAGVGSYNEQFF. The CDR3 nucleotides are TGTGCCAGCTGCCGGGTAGCGCTAGCGGGGGTTGGGTCCTACAATGAGCAGTTCTTC.